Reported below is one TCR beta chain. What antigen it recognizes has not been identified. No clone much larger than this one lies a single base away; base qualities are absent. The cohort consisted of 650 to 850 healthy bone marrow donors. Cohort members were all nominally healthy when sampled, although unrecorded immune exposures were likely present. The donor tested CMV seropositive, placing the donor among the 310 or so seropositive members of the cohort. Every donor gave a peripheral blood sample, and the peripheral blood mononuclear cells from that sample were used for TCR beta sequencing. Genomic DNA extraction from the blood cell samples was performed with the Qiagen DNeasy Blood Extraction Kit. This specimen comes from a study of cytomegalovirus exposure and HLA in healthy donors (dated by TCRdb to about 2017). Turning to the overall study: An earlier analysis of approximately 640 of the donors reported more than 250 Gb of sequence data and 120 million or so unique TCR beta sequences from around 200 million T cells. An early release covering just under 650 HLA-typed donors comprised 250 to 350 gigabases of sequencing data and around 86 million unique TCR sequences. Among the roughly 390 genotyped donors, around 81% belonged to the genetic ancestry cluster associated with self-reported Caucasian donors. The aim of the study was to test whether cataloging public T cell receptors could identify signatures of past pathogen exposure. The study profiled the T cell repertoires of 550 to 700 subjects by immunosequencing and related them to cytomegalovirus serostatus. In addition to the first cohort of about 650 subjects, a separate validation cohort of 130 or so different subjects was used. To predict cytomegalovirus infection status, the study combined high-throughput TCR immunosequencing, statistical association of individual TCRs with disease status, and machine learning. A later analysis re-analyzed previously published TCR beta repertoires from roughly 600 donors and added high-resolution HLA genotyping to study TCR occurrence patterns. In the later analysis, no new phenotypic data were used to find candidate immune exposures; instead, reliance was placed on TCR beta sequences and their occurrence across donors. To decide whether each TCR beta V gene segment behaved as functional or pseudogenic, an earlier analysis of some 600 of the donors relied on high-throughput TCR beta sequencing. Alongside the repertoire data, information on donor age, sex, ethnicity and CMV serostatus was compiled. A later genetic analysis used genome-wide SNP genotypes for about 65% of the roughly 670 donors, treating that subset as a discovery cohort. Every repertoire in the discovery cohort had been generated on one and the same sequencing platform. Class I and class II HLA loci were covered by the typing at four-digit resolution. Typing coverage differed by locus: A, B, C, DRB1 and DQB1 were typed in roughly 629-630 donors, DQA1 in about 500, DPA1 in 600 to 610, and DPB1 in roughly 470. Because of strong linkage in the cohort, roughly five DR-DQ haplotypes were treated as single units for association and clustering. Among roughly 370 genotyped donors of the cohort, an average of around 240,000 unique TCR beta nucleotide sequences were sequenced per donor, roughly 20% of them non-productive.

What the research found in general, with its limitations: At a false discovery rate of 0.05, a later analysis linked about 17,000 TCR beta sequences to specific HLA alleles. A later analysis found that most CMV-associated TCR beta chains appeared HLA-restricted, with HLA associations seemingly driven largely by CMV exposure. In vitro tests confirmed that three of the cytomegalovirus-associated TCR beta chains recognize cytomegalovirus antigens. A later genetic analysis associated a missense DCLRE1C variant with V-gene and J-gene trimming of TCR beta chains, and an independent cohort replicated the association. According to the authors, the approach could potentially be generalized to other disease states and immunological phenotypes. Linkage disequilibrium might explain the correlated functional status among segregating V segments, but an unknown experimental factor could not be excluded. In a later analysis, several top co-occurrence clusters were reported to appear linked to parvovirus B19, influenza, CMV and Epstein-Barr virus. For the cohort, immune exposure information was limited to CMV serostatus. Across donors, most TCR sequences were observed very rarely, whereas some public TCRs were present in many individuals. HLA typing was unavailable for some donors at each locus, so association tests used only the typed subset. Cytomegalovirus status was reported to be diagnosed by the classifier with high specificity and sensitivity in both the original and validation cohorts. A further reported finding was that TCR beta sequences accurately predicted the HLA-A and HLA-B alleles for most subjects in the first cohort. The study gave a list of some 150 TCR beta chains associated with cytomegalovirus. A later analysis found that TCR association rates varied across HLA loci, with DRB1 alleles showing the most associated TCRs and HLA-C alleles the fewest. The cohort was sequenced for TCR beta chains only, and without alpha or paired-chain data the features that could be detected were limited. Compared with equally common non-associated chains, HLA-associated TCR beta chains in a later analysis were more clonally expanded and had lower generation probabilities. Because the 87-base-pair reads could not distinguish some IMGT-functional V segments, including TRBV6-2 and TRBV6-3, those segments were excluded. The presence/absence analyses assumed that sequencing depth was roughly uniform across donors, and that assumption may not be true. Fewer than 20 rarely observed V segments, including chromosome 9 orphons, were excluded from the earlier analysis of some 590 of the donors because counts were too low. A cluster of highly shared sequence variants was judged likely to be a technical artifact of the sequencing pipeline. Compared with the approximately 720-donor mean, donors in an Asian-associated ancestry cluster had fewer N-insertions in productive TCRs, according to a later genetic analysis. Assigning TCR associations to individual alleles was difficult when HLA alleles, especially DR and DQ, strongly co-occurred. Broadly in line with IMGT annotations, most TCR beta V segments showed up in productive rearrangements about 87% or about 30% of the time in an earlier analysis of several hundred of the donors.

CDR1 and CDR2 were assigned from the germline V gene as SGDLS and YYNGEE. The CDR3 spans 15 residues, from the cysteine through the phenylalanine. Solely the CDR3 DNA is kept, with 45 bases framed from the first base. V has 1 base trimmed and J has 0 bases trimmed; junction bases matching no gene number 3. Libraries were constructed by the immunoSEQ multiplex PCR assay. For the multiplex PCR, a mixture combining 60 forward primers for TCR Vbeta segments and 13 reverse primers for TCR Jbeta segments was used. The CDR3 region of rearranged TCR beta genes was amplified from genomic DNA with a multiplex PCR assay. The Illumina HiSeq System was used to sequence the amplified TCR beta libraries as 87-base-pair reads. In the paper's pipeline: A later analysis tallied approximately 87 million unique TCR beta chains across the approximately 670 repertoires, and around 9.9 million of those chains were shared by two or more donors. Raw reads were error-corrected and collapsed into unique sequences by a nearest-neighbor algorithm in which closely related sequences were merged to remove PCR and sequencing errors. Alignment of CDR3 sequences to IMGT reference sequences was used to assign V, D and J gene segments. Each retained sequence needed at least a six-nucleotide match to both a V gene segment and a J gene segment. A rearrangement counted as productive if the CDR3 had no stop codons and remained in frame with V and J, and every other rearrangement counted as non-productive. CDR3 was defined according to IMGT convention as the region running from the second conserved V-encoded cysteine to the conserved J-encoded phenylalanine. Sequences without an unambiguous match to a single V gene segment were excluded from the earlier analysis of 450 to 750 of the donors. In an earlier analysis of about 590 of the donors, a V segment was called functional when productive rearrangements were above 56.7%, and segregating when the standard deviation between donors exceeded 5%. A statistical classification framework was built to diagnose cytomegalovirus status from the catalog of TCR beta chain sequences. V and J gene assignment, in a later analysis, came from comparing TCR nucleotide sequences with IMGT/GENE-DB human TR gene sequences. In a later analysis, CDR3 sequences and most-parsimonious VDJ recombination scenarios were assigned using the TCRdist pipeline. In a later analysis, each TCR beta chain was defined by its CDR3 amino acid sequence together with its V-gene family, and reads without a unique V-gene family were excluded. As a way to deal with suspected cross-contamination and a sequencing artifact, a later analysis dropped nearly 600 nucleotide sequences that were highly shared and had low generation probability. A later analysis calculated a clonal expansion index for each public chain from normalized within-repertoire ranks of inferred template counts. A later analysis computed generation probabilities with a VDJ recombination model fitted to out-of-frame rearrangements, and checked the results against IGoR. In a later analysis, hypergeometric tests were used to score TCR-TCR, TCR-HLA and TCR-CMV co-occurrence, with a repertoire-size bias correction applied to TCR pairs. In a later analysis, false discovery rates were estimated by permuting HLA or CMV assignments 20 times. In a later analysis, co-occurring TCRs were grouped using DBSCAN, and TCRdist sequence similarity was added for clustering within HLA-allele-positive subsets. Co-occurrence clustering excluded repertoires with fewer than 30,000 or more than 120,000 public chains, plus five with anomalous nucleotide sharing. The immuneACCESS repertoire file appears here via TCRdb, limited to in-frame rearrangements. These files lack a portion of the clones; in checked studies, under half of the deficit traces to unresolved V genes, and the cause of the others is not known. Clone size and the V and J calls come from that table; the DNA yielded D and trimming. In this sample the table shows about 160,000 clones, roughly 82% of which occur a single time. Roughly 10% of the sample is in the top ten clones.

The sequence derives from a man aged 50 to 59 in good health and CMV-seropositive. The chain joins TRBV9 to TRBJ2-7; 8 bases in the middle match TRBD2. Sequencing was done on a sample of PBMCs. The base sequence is TGTGCCAGCAGCGTACTAGCGGGCCCCTCCTACGAGCAGTACTTC. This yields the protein CASSVLAGPSYEQYF.